These 18 T cell receptor beta chains originate from one sample sequenced in a study of shared clonotypes between healthy human individuals. Naive CD8 cells lacked CD45RO and underwent positive selection for CCR7, leaving out terminally differentiated effector memory CD45RA+ cells. Profiled with immunoSEQ multiplex PCR; TCRdb holds only in-frame clones, not every one. The sample holds some 800,000 clones, around 93% seen once. The source material was naive CD8+ T cells sorted from blood. Receptors originate from a man younger than 45 in good health.

CDR3 nucleotide sequence: TGTGCCAGCAGCTTAGCACGGGGACCAGATACGCAGTATTTT. It encodes CASSLARGPDTQYF. The chain links TRBV7-9 to TRBJ2-3, with D perhaps TRBD1 or TRBD2 (5 bases each). The V gene lost 0 bases and the J gene lost 4 bases, with 8 bases spanning the gap. Germline loops: CDR1 SEHNR, CDR2 FQNEAQ (reference sequence). This CDR3 comprises 14 residues.

A single count supports this clone. The chain is built from TRBV18 and TRBJ2-2; possible D gene TRBD1, 5 bases. This CDR3 comprises 17 residues. Germline V lookup: CDR1 KGHSH, CDR2 LQKENI. Trimming removed 4 bases from V and 0 bases from J, with 15 bases in between. The CDR3 DNA reads TGTGCCAGCTCACTTTCTTCCGACAGCTCGAACACCGGGGAGCTGTTTTTT. Translation gives CASSLSSDSSNTGELFF. The whole variable domain, filled in from reference TRBV18 and TRBJ2-2, reads NAGVMQNPRHLVRRRGQEARLRCSPMKGHSHVYWYRQLPEEGLKFMVYLQKENIIDESGMPKERFSAEFPKEGPSILRIQQVVRGDSAAYFCASSLSSDSSNTGELFFGEGSRLTVL.

Comment on this clone: Other DNA variants within this sample encode the same CDR3. The CDR3 bases are TGTGCCACCAGCAGCGGACAGGGTTACGAGCAGTACTTC. Amino acids: CATSSGQGYEQYF. The chain carries TRBV15 and TRBJ2-7; 8 bases line up with TRBD1. V lost 3 bases, J lost 4 bases, and 2 bases stayed unmatched. The CDR3 runs 13 residues. Germline-derived CDR1 and CDR2 are LNHNV and YYDKDF (reference sequence).

V usage is TRBV10-2 and J usage is TRBJ1-2; 8 bases agree with TRBD1. Germline V gene sequence: CDR1 WSHSY, CDR2 SAAADI. The trim removed 5 bases at V and 4 bases at J, leaving 3 bases unmatched. This CDR3 contains 13 residues. The CDR3 is CASSTGQAYGYTF. The CDR3 DNA reads as TGCGCCAGCAGTACGGGACAGGCCTATGGCTACACCTTC.

This clone has a handful of counts. This chain uses TRBV19 with TRBJ2-1; TRBD2 might be the D (5 bases). The CDR3 length is 15 residues. In germline, CDR1 is LNHDA, CDR2 SQIVND (reference sequence). V was clipped by 9 bases and J by 2 bases, with 17 bases between them. CDR3 amino acids: CASRGNGFTYNEQFF. The DNA for the CDR3 is TGTGCCAGCCGGGGTAACGGGTTTACCTACAATGAGCAGTTCTTC.

The gene calls are TRBV30 and TRBJ2-7, with D unresolved. The CDR3 covers 10 residues. With 5 bases removed from V and 7 bases from J, the gap between germline ends came to 9 bases. Looked up from germline, CDR1 is GTSNPN and CDR2 is SVGIG (reference sequence). The CDR3 coding sequence is TGTGCCTGGGCGAATGGTGAGCAGTACTTC. Its protein product is CAWANGEQYF.

V and J are TRBV7-9 and TRBJ2-2; 10 bases line up with TRBD2. Germline V gene lookup returns CDR1 SEHNR and CDR2 FQNEAQ (reference sequence). This CDR3 is built from 17 residues. V dropped 1 base and J dropped 6; count of bases not matched to a gene: 8. The CDR3 DNA sequence: TGTGCCAGCAGCTTAGGTCTGGGACTAGCGAAGGCCGGGGAGCTGTTTTTT. Encoded protein: CASSLGLGLAKAGELFF.

V gene TRBV30 combines with J gene TRBJ2-7; possibly TRBD2 for D (6 bases). The germline CDR1 and CDR2 sequences are GTSNPN and SVGIG (reference sequence). There are 13 residues in the CDR3. Trimming removed 0 bases from V and 3 bases from J, with 9 bases in between. Here the CDR3 reads CAWSVTSSYEQYF. For the CDR3, the DNA is TGTGCCTGGAGTGTCACTAGCAGCTACGAGCAGTACTTC. Drawing the rest from reference TRBV30 and TRBJ2-7, the complete variable domain is SQTIHQWPATLVQPVGSPLSLECTVEGTSNPNLYWYRQAAGRGLQLLFYSVGIGQISSEVPQNLSASRPQDRQFILSSKKLLLSDSGFYLCAWSVTSSYEQYFGPGTRLTVT.

V is TRBV28 and J is TRBJ1-1; 7 bases align to TRBD1. Germline V gene lookup returns CDR1 MDHEN and CDR2 SYDVKM. CDR3 length equals 14 residues. The V gene end was trimmed by 5 bases and the J gene end by 6 bases; junction bases not matched to a gene: 9. CDR3 coding DNA: TGTGCCAGCAGTATAACAGGGGACGTCGCTGAAGCTTTCTTT. Protein product: CASSITGDVAEAFF.

This chain joins TRBV2 and TRBJ2-1, with 9 positions matching TRBD2. The CDR3 covers 14 residues. The germline gives CDR1 SNHLY, CDR2 FYNNEI. The V and J ends lost 8 bases and 3 bases, in that order; junction bases with no gene match: 5. In nucleotides, the CDR3 is TGTGCCAGCTCCAGACTAGCGGTCTACAATGAGCAGTTCTTC. Translation gives CASSRLAVYNEQFF. The entire variable domain, with the rest obtained from reference TRBV2 and TRBJ2-1, is as follows: EPEVTQTPSHQVTQMGQEVILRCVPISNHLYFYWYRQILGQKVEFLVSFYNNEISEKSEIFDDQFSVERPDGSNFTLKIRSTKLEDSAMYFCASSRLAVYNEQFFGPGTRLTVL.

This clone was counted only a few times. The chain links TRBV7-3 to TRBJ2-5; 8 nucleotides agree with TRBD1. V was clipped by 6 bases and J by 5 bases; unmatched bases: 5. Germline CDR1 SGHTA, CDR2 FQGTGA. This CDR3 is built from 13 residues. The CDR3 protein is CASRAGGSETQYF. The DNA of the CDR3 is TGTGCCAGCAGGGCAGGGGGCAGTGAGACCCAGTACTTC.

The chain recombines TRBV29-1 with TRBJ2-7, with 7 bases fitting TRBD1. In germline, CDR1 is SQVTM, CDR2 ANQGSEA. This CDR3 spans 13 amino acids. V was pared by 6 bases and J by 3 bases, with 8 bases of the junction left unmatched. The chain's CDR3 is CSVVGTVGYEQYF. In DNA, the CDR3 is TGCAGCGTGGTTGGGACAGTCGGCTACGAGCAGTACTTC.

This chain uses TRBV7-9 with TRBJ2-1; D might be TRBD1 or TRBD2, each matching 5 bases. The V end was cut by 5 bases, the J end by 6 bases, with 20 bases between. There are 16 residues in the CDR3. Germline CDR1 reads SEHNR; CDR2 reads FQNEAQ (reference sequence). The CDR3 nucleotides are TGTGCCAGCAGCCCGAGGGGCGGGCAGGGCCGCAATGAGCAGTTCTTC. This codes for CASSPRGGQGRNEQFF.

The chain carries TRBV29-1 and TRBJ2-7, with D unclear. The CDR3 is made up of 12 amino acids. The V end was cut by 3 bases, the J end by 3 bases, with 9 bases between. Germline CDR1 reads SQVTM; CDR2 reads ANQGSEA. The CDR3 protein is CSVEFRNYEQYF. The CDR3 DNA reads TGCAGCGTTGAGTTTCGGAACTACGAGCAGTACTTC.

This rearrangement joins TRBV27 to TRBJ2-2, with D tentatively TRBD1 or TRBD2 (5 bases each). Germline V gene sequence: CDR1 MNHEY, CDR2 SMNVEV (reference sequence). The CDR3 covers 12 residues. Trimming left V 7 bases short and J 7 bases short, with 10 bases between. DNA of the CDR3: TGTGCCAGCACCCGGGACGGCGGGGAGCTGTTTTTT. It codes for CASTRDGGELFF.

The rearrangement joins TRBV29-1 to TRBJ2-7; 9 bases map to TRBD1. From germline, CDR1 is SQVTM and CDR2 ANQGSEA. The CDR3 length is 13 residues. V trimming: 5 bases; J trimming: 0 bases; junction bases outside the gene matches: 2. The CDR3 DNA reads TGCAGCGTTTGGGGACAGGGCTCCTACGAGCAGTACTTC. The encoded protein is CSVWGQGSYEQYF.

This chain links TRBV2 with TRBJ2-3; 10 positions agree with TRBD2. The V gene's germline CDR1 is SNHLY and CDR2 FYNNEI. V trimming: 2 bases; J trimming: 0 bases; junction bases outside the gene matches: 2. The CDR3 runs to 16 residues. Here the CDR3 DNA reads TGTGCCAGCAGTGAAAGTAGCGGGAGGAGCACAGATACGCAGTATTTT. Amino acids: CASSESSGRSTDTQYF. The full variable domain, rest sourced from reference TRBV2 and TRBJ2-3, is EPEVTQTPSHQVTQMGQEVILRCVPISNHLYFYWYRQILGQKVEFLVSFYNNEISEKSEIFDDQFSVERPDGSNFTLKIRSTKLEDSAMYFCASSESSGRSTDTQYFGPGTRLTVL.

CDR3 nucleotide sequence: TGTGCCAGCAGTCCGGGACGGGCCTACGAGCAGTACTTC. Its protein is CASSPGRAYEQYF. This chain joins TRBV2 and TRBJ2-7; D may be TRBD1 or TRBD2 (5 bases each). This CDR3 comprises 13 residues. V was clipped by 5 bases and J by 2 bases, with 10 bases between them. CDR1 SNHLY and CDR2 FYNNEI come from the germline V gene.